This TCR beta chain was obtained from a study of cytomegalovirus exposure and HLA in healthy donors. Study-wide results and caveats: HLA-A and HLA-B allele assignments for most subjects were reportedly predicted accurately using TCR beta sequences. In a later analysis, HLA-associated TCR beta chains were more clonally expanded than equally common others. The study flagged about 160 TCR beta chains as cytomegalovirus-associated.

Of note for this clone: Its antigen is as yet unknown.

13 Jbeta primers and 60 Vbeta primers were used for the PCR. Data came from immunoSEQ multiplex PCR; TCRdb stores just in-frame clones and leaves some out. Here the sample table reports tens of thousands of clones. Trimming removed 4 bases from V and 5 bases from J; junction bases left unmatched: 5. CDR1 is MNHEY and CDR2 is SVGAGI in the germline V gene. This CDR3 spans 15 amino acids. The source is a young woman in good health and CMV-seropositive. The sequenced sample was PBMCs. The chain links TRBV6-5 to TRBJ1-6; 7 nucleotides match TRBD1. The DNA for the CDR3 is TGTGCCAGCAGTTCGAGACAGGGTCATAATTCACCCCTCCACTTT. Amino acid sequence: CASSSRQGHNSPLHF.